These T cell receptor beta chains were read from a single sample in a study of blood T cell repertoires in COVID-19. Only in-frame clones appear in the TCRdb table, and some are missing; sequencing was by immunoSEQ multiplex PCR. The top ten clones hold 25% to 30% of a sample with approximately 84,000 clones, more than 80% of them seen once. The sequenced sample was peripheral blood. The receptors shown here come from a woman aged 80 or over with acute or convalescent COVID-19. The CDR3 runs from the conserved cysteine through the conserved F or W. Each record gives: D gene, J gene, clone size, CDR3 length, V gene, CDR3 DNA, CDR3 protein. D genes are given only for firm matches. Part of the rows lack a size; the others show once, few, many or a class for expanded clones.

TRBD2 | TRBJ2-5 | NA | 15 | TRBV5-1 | TGCGCCAGCAGCCGCCGAGCGGGAGGTCAAGAGACCCAGTACTTC | CASSRRAGGQETQYF
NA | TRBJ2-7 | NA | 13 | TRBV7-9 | TGTGTCAGCAGCTTAAACAGTCCCGGAGAGCAGTACTTC | CVSSLNSPGEQYF
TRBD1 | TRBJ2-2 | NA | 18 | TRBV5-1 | TGCGCCAGCAGCCCCGGACAGGGCTTTCCCGCGAACACCGGGGAGCTGTTTTTT | CASSPGQGFPANTGELFF
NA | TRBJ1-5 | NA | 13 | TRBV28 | TGTGCCAGCAGATCGAGCATGAATCAGCCCCAGCATTTT | CASRSSMNQPQHF
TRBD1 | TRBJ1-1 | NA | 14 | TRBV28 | TGTGCCAGCGGGACAGGGGGTATGAACACTGAAGCTTTCTTT | CASGTGGMNTEAFF
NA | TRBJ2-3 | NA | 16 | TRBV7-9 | TGTGCCAGCAACACTCGGAGGGGTGCGAGCACAGATACGCAGTATTTT | CASNTRRGASTDTQYF
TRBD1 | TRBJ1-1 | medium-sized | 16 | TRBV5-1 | TGCGCCAGCAGCTTTTTGTGGGACAGGGCGGGCACTGAAGCTTTCTTT | CASSFLWDRAGTEAFF
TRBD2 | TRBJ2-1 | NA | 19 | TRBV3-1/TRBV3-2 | TGTGCCAGCAGCCAATACCGGACTAGCGGGCTGAGCTCCTACAATGAGCAGTTCTTC | CASSQYRTSGLSSYNEQFF
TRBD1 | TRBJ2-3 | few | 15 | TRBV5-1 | TGCGCCAGCAGCACAGGACAGGGGGGTACAGATACGCAGTATTTT | CASSTGQGGTDTQYF
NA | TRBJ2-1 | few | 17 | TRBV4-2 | TGTGCCAGCAGCCAAGATCGGGGTGTGAGGCTTCGCGATGAGCAGTTCTTC | CASSQDRGVRLRDEQFF
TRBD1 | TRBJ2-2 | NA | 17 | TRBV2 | TGTGCCAGCAGTGAATGGGGACAGGGAAGGGGCACCGGGGAGCTGTTTTTT | CASSEWGQGRGTGELFF
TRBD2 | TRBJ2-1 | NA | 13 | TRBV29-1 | TGCAGCGTTGGCGGGAGGGCCGTCAATGAGCAGTTCTTC | CSVGGRAVNEQFF
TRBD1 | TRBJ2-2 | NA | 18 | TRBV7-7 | TGTGCTAGCAGCTCCTTATTACAGGGGGCAGGGAACACCGGGGAGCTGTTTTTT | CASSSLLQGAGNTGELFF
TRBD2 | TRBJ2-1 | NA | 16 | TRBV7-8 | TGTGCCAGCAGCCTATGGACTAGCGGGGGTTACAATGAGCAGTTCTTC | CASSLWTSGGYNEQFF
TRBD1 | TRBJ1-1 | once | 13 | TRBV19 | TGTGCCAGTAGGGGACAGATAAACACTGAAGCTTTCTTT | CASRGQINTEAFF
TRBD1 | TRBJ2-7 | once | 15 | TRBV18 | TGTGCCAGCTCACCTTTCCGGGACAGGACCTACGAGCAGTACTTC | CASSPFRDRTYEQYF
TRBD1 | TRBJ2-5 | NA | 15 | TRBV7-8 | TGTGCCAGCAGCTTTAACAGGGGAACTCAAGAGACCCAGTACTTC | CASSFNRGTQETQYF
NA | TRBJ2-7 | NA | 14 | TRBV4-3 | TGCGCCAGCAGCCAAGATACGGTCTCCTACGAGCAGTACTTC | CASSQDTVSYEQYF
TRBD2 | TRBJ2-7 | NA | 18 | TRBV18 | TGTGCCAGCTCACCACTACTACCCGGACTAGCGGGAGTCAACGAGCAGTACTTC | CASSPLLPGLAGVNEQYF
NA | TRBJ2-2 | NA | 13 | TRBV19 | TGTGCCAGTAGTAAATCCACTGCCGGGGAGCTGTTTTTT | CASSKSTAGELFF
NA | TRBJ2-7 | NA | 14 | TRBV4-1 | TGCGCCAGCAGTCGGAGTACTGAGTTCGACGAGCAGTACTTC | CASSRSTEFDEQYF
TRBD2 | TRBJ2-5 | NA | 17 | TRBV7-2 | TGTGCCAGCAGCCAAGGGACTAGCGGGAGGACCAGGGAGACCCAGTACTTC | CASSQGTSGRTRETQYF
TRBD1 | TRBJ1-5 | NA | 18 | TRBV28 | TGTGCCAGCAGTTTATGGGGGACAGGGGGCGCGGAAAGTCAGCCCCAGCATTTT | CASSLWGTGGAESQPQHF
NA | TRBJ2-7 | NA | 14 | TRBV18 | TGTGCCAGCTCACCACTAGGCGGAACGGGGGAGCAGTACTTC | CASSPLGGTGEQYF
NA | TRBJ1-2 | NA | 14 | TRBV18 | TGTGCCAGCTCACCTGCAGGGCACCCGGAGGGCTACACCTTC | CASSPAGHPEGYTF
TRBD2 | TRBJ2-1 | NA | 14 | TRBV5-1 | TGCGCCAGCAAGTCGACTAGCGGCTACAATGAGCAGTTCTTC | CASKSTSGYNEQFF
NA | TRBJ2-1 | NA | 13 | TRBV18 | TGTGCCAGCTCACCACTTAGACAGTCGGAGCAGTTCTTC | CASSPLRQSEQFF
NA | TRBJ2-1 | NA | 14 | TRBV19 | TGTGCCAGTAGTTCCCCTGGTAGCTACAATGAGCAGTTCTTC | CASSSPGSYNEQFF
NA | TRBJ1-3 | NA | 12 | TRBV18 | TGTGCCAGCTCACCAGAGGAAAACACCATATATTTT | CASSPEENTIYF
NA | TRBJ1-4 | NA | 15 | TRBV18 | TGTGCCAGCTCACCACGGGCCAGTTCCGATGAAAAACTGTTTTTT | CASSPRASSDEKLFF
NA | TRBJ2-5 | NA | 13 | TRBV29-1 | TGCAGCGTCGCGGTGGGTTCGGGAGAGACCCAGTACTTC | CSVAVGSGETQYF
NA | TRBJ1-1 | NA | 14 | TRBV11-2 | TGTGCCAGCAGCCCAGCGCTGGGGAACACTGAAGCTTTCTTT | CASSPALGNTEAFF